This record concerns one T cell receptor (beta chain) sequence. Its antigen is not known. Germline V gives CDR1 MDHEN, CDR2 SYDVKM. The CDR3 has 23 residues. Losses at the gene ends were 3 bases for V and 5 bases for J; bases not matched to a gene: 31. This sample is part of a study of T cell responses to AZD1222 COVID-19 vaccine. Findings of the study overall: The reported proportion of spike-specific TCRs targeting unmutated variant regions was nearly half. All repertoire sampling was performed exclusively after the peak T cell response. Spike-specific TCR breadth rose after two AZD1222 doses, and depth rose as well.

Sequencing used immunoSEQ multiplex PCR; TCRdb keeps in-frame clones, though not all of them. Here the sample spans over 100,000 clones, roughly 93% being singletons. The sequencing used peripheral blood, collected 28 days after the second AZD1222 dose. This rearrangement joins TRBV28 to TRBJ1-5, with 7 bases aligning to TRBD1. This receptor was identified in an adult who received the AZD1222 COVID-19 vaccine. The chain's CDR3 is CASSFKWRQGKHGNPYPHQPQHF. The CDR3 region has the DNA TGTGCCAGCAGTTTTAAGTGGAGACAGGGCAAACACGGCAACCCCTACCCCCATCAGCCCCAGCATTTT.